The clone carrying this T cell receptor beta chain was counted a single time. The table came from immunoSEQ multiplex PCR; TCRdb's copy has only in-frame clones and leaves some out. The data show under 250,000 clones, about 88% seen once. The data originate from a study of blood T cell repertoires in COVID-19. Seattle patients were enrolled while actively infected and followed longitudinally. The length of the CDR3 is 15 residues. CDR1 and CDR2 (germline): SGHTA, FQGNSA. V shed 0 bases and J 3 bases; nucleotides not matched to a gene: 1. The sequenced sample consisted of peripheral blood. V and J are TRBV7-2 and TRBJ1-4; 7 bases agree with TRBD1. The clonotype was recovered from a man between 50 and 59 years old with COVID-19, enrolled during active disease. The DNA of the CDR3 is TGTGCCAGCAGCTTAGCAGGGGGCGCTAATGAAAAACTGTTTTTT. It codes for CASSLAGGANEKLFF.